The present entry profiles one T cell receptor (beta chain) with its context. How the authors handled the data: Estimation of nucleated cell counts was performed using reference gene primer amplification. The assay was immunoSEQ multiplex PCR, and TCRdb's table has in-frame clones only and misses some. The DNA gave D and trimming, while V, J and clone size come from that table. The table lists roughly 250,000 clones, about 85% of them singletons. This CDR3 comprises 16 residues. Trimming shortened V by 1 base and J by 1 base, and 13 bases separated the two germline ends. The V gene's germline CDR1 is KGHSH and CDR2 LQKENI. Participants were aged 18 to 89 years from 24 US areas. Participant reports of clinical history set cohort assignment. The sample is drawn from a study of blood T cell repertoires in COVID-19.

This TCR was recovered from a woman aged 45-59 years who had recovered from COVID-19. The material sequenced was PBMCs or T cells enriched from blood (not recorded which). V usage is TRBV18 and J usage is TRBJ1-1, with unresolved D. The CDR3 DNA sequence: TGTGCCAGCTCACCACGTTCGCGCAACTCGAACACTGAAGCTTTCTTT. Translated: CASSPRSRNSNTEAFF.